The text below deals with one TCR beta chain. Assay used: immunoSEQ multiplex PCR; TCRdb lists only in-frame clones, some missing. The sample includes approximately 160,000 clones, roughly 85% of them seen just once. This entry is derived from a study of blood T cell repertoires in COVID-19. CDR1 and CDR2 (germline): SNHLY, FYNNEI. There are 13 residues in the CDR3. V was clipped by 7 bases and J by 8 bases, with 17 bases between them. The sequence came from a woman aged 60 to 75 with COVID-19, enrolled during active disease. The V and J genes are TRBV2 and TRBJ1-2; D is ambiguous. The sample was peripheral blood. CDR3 residues: CASKQAGFGGYTF. DNA for the CDR3: TGTGCCAGCAAGCAGGCGGGATTTGGCGGCTACACCTTC.